The 9 T cell receptor beta chains reported below all come from one sample, sequenced in a study of shared clonotypes between healthy human individuals. The assay was immunoSEQ multiplex PCR, and TCRdb's table has in-frame clones only and misses some. This sample has 740,000 or so clones, with around 73% found just once. Sequencing was performed on memory CD4+ T cells sorted from blood. Documented subset: CD45RA-negative fraction. The origin of the receptors is a woman between 25 and 40 years old in good health.

V is TRBV21-1 and J is TRBJ2-1; no check of the table's D call, TRBD2, against the DNA was made. TRBV21-1 is a listed pseudogene. The CDR3 is made up of 16 amino acids. The CDR3, as DNA: TGTGCCAGCAGCAAAATTGAGGGAGTACTCTACATTGAGCAGTTCTTC. Its translation: CASSKIEGVLYIEQFF.

The chain links TRBV6-5 to TRBJ2-7; the D is unclear. Germline V gene lookup returns CDR1 MNHEY and CDR2 SVGAGI. The V gene lost 0 bases and the J gene lost 5 bases, with 8 bases spanning the gap. The CDR3 extends over 13 amino acids. This chain's CDR3 is CASSYSRQHEQYF. In nucleotides, the CDR3 is TGTGCCAGCAGTTACTCCCGACAACACGAGCAGTACTTC.

This clone was picked up a small number of times. The chain combines TRBV5-4 with TRBJ2-5; D is possibly TRBD2 (9 bases). Germline V lookup: CDR1 SGHNT, CDR2 YYREEE (reference sequence). With 6 bases removed from V and 5 bases from J, the gap between germline ends came to 23 bases. The CDR3 loop spans 16 amino acids. The CDR3, as DNA: TGTGCCAGCACCCCAGGGGGCGGGAGGGGTTCGGAGACCCAGTACTTC. This codes for CASTPGGGRGSETQYF.

CDR3 region: CASSKGRYEQYF. Written as DNA, the CDR3 is TGTGCCAGCTCAAAGGGGAGGTACGAGCAGTACTTC. The gene calls are TRBV18 and TRBJ2-7; D is possibly TRBD2 (6 bases). Between the trimmed V and J ends, which lost 5 bases and 4 bases, there was a span of 9 bases. The germline CDR1 and CDR2 sequences are KGHSH and LQKENI. This CDR3 spans 12 amino acids.

This clone was detected a few times. This chain links TRBV2 with TRBJ2-2; 7 bases are shared with TRBD2. This CDR3 is 14 amino acids long. V was pared by 7 bases and J by 1 base, with 3 bases of the junction left unmatched. Looked up from germline, CDR1 is SNHLY and CDR2 is FYNNEI. The DNA for the CDR3 is TGTGCCAGCATTCCTAGCGGGAACACCGGGGAGCTGTTTTTT. Amino acids: CASIPSGNTGELFF.

CDR3 in amino acids: CASSEQSVSNQPQHF. The CDR3 coding sequence is TGTGCCAGCAGTGAACAATCCGTCAGCAATCAGCCCCAGCATTTT. This chain joins TRBV6-1 and TRBJ1-5; D unclear. The V end was cut by 2 bases, the J end by 1 base, with 9 bases between. The CDR3 has 15 amino acids. CDR1 is MNHNS, CDR2 SASEGT, per germline.

The rearrangement links TRBV28 to TRBJ1-5, with D possibly being TRBD1 (5 bases). CDR1 is MDHEN and CDR2 is SYDVKM in the germline V gene. Trimming removed 4 bases at V and 6 bases at J, with 19 bases between. This CDR3 contains 16 residues. CDR3 residues: CASSYASRGFSQPQHF. CDR3 DNA: TGTGCCAGCAGTTATGCGAGTAGGGGTTTTAGTCAGCCCCAGCATTTT.

This chain connects TRBV25-1 to TRBJ2-5; 7 nucleotides agree with TRBD1. CDR3 length equals 17 residues. V lost 4 bases to trimming and J lost 3 bases; unmatched junction nucleotides: 14. Per the germline V gene, CDR1 is MGHDK and CDR2 is SYGVNS. The CDR3 loop reads CASSANLQTGSEETQYF. The CDR3 DNA sequence: TGTGCCAGCAGTGCAAACCTACAGACAGGGTCAGAAGAGACCCAGTACTTC.

This clone was observed once. The chain is built from TRBV7-2 and TRBJ2-7; TRBD2 matches 7 bases. Germline-derived CDR1 and CDR2 are SGHTA and FQGNSA. V gave up 5 bases and J gave up 3 bases; unmatched junction bases: 7. This CDR3 region has 14 residues. Here the CDR3 DNA reads TGTGCCAGCAGCCCTCTAGCGGAAAACTACGAGCAGTACTTC. It translates to CASSPLAENYEQYF.